This entry concerns a single TCR beta chain. Its antigen remains unidentified. This entry belongs to a study of cytomegalovirus exposure and HLA in healthy donors. The CDR3 spans 13 residues. V was pared by 4 bases and J by 4 bases, with 8 bases between. Germline V gene lookup returns CDR1 MNHEY and CDR2 SVGAGI. Study results and limitations: It was taken for granted in presence/absence analyses that sequencing depth across donors was roughly uniform. According to an earlier analysis, most TCR beta V segments yielded productive rearrangements about 90% or about 30% of the time. More clonal expansion characterized HLA-associated TCR beta chains than equally common others in a later analysis.

The PCR was carried out with 60 Vbeta primers and 13 Jbeta primers. The repertoire was sequenced with immunoSEQ multiplex PCR; TCRdb's copy has only in-frame clones and lacks some. This sample has 120,000 to 150,000 clones, with over 75% found just once. Sequenced material: PBMCs. The sequence was obtained from a middle-aged woman in good health and CMV-seronegative. The chain joins TRBV6-5 to TRBJ1-5; perhaps TRBD1 as D (6 bases). As DNA, the CDR3 is TGTGCCAGCAGTTCCACAGGGAATCAGCCCCAGCATTTT. Residues: CASSSTGNQPQHF.